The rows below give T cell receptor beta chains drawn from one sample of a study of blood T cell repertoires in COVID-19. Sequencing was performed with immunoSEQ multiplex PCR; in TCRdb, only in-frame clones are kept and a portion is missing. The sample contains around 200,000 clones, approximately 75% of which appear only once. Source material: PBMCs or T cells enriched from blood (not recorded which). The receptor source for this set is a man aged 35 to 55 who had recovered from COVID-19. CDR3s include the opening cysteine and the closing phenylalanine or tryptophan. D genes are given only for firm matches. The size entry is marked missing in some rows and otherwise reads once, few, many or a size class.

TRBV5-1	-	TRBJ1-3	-	TGCGTCAGCAGCTTAGGTATAGGACTGGGCGGAAACACCATATATTTT	CVSSLGIGLGGNTIYF
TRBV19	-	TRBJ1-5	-	TGTGCCACCCAGGGGACTATTGGGCTTTATAGCAATCAGCCCCAGCATTTT	CATQGTIGLYSNQPQHF
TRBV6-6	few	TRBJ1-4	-	TGTGCCAGCAGCTTCAGGGCGCAGATAACTAATGAAAAACTGTTTTTT	CASSFRAQITNEKLFF
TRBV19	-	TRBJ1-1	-	TGTGCCAGTAGTACTTCAGGGGTCCCCGAAGCTTTCTTT	CASSTSGVPEAFF
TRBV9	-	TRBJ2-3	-	TGTGCCAGCAGCGTAAATGTCGAACAGGATACGCAGTATTTT	CASSVNVEQDTQYF
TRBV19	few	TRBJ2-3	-	TGTGCCAGCCAGGATGGTCCTAGCACAGATACGCAGTATTTT	CASQDGPSTDTQYF
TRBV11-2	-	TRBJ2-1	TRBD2	TGTGCCAGCAGACTAGCGGGAGCGTACGAGCAGTTCTTC	CASRLAGAYEQFF
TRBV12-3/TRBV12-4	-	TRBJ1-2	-	TGTGCCAGCAGGCCCGGGACATCCTATGGCTACACCTTC	CASRPGTSYGYTF
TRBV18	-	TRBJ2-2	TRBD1	TGTGCCAGCTCACCGGGACAGGTCACCGGGGAGCTGTTTTTT	CASSPGQVTGELFF
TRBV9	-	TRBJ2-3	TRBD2	TGTGCCAGCAGCGCCCGCGGGGGAAGCACAGATACGCAGTATTTT	CASSARGGSTDTQYF
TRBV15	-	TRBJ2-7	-	TGTGCCACCAGCAGCAGGAGGGGACAGACCTACGAGCAGTACTTC	CATSSRRGQTYEQYF
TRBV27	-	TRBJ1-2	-	TGTGCCAGCTCGTCCCGGGGAGGCTATGGCTACACCTTC	CASSSRGGYGYTF
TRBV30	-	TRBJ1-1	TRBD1	TGTGCCTGGACCGGGACAGGGTGGGACACTGAAGCTTTCTTT	CAWTGTGWDTEAFF
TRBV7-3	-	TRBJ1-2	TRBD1	TGTGCCAGCAGTATGACAGGGAGCTATGGCTACACCTTC	CASSMTGSYGYTF
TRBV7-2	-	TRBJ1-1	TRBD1	TGTGCCAGCAGCCTTGCGGGACAGCCGAACACTGAAGCTTTCTTT	CASSLAGQPNTEAFF
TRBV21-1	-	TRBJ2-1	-	TGTGCCAGCAGCAAAGGTGGGTGCGGGAGCAGGTACAATGAGCAGTTCTTC	CASSKGGCGSRYNEQFF
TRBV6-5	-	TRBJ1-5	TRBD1	TGTGCCAGCAGTACCCAGGGGGCTCGCGATCAGCCCCAGCATTTT	CASSTQGARDQPQHF
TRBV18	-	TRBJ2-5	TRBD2	TGTGCCAGCTCCCGGGGAGCTAGCGGGACTGCGGGATTCGAGACCCAGTACTTC	CASSRGASGTAGFETQYF
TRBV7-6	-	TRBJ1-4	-	TGTGCCAGCAGCTTAGGATCCGGGGTGTTCCCAACTAATGAAAAACTGTTTTTT	CASSLGSGVFPTNEKLFF
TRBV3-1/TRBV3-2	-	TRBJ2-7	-	TGTGCCAGCAGTCGTCCAGGTGAGCAGTACTTC	CASSRPGEQYF